The 8 T cell receptor beta chains listed next were all sequenced from one sample in a study of STAT5B mutations in CD4+ large granular lymphocyte leukemia. TCRdb's copy holds only in-frame clones and misses some; the assay was immunoSEQ multiplex PCR. Here the sample spans some 29,000 clones, over 70% being singletons. Sequencing used CD4+ T cells from blood buffy coats. These receptors were obtained from a human donor in good health.

Points on this clone: Compared with germline, one end of the junction differs, possibly owing to a read error. The sample holds other DNA sequences that translate to the same CDR3. This chain joins TRBV30 and TRBJ1-1; TRBD1 matches at 9 bases. The CDR3 has 14 residues. From germline, CDR1 is GTSNPN and CDR2 SVGIG (reference sequence). The CDR3 sequence is CAWRRQGGITEAFF. The CDR3 bases are TGTGCCTGGAGGAGACAGGGGGGGATAACTGAAGCCTTCTTT.

The genes are TRBV5-1 and TRBJ2-3; a weak D match, TRBD2 (5 bases). The germline V gene encodes CDR1 SGHRS and CDR2 YFSETQ. The V end lost 5 bases, the J end lost 6 bases, and 16 bases lay between the germline ends. The CDR3 has 14 residues. CDR3 in amino acids: CASSSPPEVDTQYF. CDR3 coding DNA: TGCGCCAGCAGTTCACCCCCGGAGGTGGATACGCAGTATTTT.

The genes are TRBV28 and TRBJ1-5, with D possibly being TRBD1 (5 bases). Germline CDR1 is MDHEN and CDR2 is SYDVKM. The CDR3 runs to 14 residues. V gave up 6 bases and J gave up 4 bases, with 13 bases separating them. The CDR3 loop reads CASSLAGYNQPQHF. CDR3 nucleotide sequence: TGTGCCAGCAGCTTAGCAGGGTATAATCAGCCCCAGCATTTT.

In nucleotides, the CDR3 is TGTGCCAGCAAAGGACAGTCTTATGGCTACACCTTC. Protein sequence: CASKGQSYGYTF. The chain has TRBV6-5 and TRBJ1-2, with D possibly matching TRBD1 (6 bases). The V end was cut by 7 bases, the J end by 5 bases, with 11 bases between. This CDR3 has 12 residues. CDR1 is MNHEY and CDR2 is SVGAGI in the germline V gene.

The rearrangement links TRBV6-1 to TRBJ2-1, with a tentative D call TRBD2 (6 bases). The CDR3 sequence is 15 residues long. Germline V gene lookup returns CDR1 MNHNS and CDR2 SASEGT. Between the trimmed V and J ends, which lost 3 bases and 6 bases, there was a span of 15 bases. As DNA, the CDR3 is TGTGCCAGCAGTGACACCCCTTCGGGAGTCAATGAGCAGTTCTTC. Translated, it gives CASSDTPSGVNEQFF.

The V and J genes are TRBV14 and TRBJ2-5; TRBD1 aligns across 8 bases. This CDR3 contains 15 residues. V gave up 1 base and J gave up 5 bases; unmatched junction bases: 6. Germline V lookup: CDR1 SGHDN, CDR2 FVKESK. The CDR3 is CASSQGDRGGETQYF. CDR3 coding DNA: TGTGCCAGCAGCCAAGGTGACAGGGGCGGTGAGACCCAGTACTTC.

The chain links TRBV5-1 to TRBJ2-2; D might be TRBD1 or TRBD2, each matching 5 bases. Germline values: CDR1 SGHRS, CDR2 YFSETQ. This CDR3 contains 15 residues. Trimming cost V 6 bases and J 2 bases, with 14 bases left between them. CDR3 in amino acids: CASTRDVYNTGELFF. The CDR3 nucleotides read TGCGCCAGCACCCGGGACGTTTATAACACCGGGGAGCTGTTTTTT.

CDR3 residues: CASSPGLQGNLEQYF. For the CDR3, the DNA is TGTGCCAGCTCACCAGGCTTACAGGGAAATCTCGAGCAGTACTTC. The rearrangement joins TRBV18 to TRBJ2-5, with a tentative D call TRBD1 (6 bases). With the DNA end fitting TRBJ2-7 better, the J assignment may be wrong. CDR1 is KGHSH and CDR2 is LQKENI in the germline V gene. The length of the CDR3 is 15 residues.